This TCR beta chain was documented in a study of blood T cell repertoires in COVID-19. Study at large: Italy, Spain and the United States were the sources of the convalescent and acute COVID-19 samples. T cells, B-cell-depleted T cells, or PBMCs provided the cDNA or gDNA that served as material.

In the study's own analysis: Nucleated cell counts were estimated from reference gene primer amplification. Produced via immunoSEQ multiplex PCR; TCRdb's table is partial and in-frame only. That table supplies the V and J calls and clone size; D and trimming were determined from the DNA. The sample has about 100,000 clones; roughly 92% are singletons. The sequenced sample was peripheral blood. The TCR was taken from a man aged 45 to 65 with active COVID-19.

CDR3: CASSIARRTANTGELFF. CDR3 in DNA: TGTGCCAGTAGTATAGCCCGCCGGACAGCCAACACCGGGGAGCTGTTTTTT. The V gene is TRBV19, the J gene TRBJ2-2, with D perhaps TRBD1 (6 bases). Trimming left V 1 base short and J 2 bases short, with 14 bases between. The V gene's germline CDR1 is LNHDA and CDR2 SQIVND (reference sequence). CDR3 length equals 17 residues.